The subject of this entry is one T cell receptor beta chain. Sequencing used immunoSEQ multiplex PCR; TCRdb keeps in-frame clones, though not all of them. Counted here are approximately 64,000 clones, 86% occurring once; the ten biggest clones make up 2.8%. V lost 6 bases and J 5 bases, leaving 7 bases between the germline ends. This CDR3 contains 11 residues. Germline-derived CDR1 and CDR2 are MDHEN and SYDVKM. This sample is drawn from a study of OX40 agonist ivuxolimab in advanced cancers. Sequencing used CD4+ or CD8+ T cells sorted from blood, obtained in a trial of the OX40 agonist ivuxolimab. This receptor was taken from an adult with an advanced solid tumor such as melanoma, head and neck, liver or kidney cancer. The chain joins TRBV28 to TRBJ1-2, with D hard to call. CDR3 protein: CASSQWYGYTF. CDR3 nucleotides: TGTGCCAGCAGCCAGTGGTATGGCTACACCTTC.